Listed below are T cell receptor beta chains from one sample, sequenced in a study of regulatory T cells in long-lasting Graves disease. TCRdb passed the multiplex PCR reads through MiXCR, listing each CDR3 protein once. The sample contains roughly 560,000 distinct CDR3 sequences, 15% to 20% of which appear only once. The same data also contributed to another study, on T cells in Graves' hyperthyroidism and ophthalmopathy.

Source: peripheral blood mononuclear cells (PBMCs), taken at new diagnosis, from a patient treated with antithyroid drugs. The receptors were gathered from a woman aged 40 to 65 with Graves disease. CDR3s include the opening cysteine and the closing phenylalanine or tryptophan. The D gene is left open where the match is weak. Clone size appears in some rows only: once, few, many, or a class for an expanded clone.

v_gene,d_gene,j_gene,abundance,CDR3aa,CDR3nt
TRBV19,.,TRBJ1-6,few,CASSQVVSYNSPLHF,TGTGCCAGTAGCCAAGTGGTCTCCTATAATTCACCCCTCCACTTT
TRBV2,TRBD1,TRBJ2-7,.,CASSEPGTGASYEQYF,TGTGCCAGCAGTGAACCCGGGACAGGGGCCTCTTACGAGCAGTACTTC
TRBV6-1,.,TRBJ1-1,many,CASSGAPPTVNTEAFF,TGTGCCAGCAGTGGAGCACCCCCGACAGTGAACACTGAAGCTTTCTTT
TRBV30,.,TRBJ2-1,many,CAWSDGSYNEQFF,TGTGCCTGGAGTGACGGCTCCTACAATGAGCAGTTCTTC
TRBV2,TRBD1,TRBJ2-5,few,CASGGQGQETQYF,TGTGCCAGCGGGGGACAGGGTCAAGAGACCCAGTACTTC
TRBV12-3/TRBV12-4,TRBD2,TRBJ2-1,many,CASSSPGLAEINEQFF,TGTGCCAGCAGTTCCCCGGGACTAGCGGAGATCAATGAGCAGTTCTTC
TRBV6-1,.,TRBJ1-2,.,CASKSPRQGLYGYTF,TGTGCCAGCAAATCACCAAGGCAGGGGCTCTATGGCTACACCTTC
TRBV5-1,TRBD1,TRBJ2-7,many,CASGQDLYEQYF,TGCGCCAGCGGACAGGACCTCTACGAGCAGTACTTC
TRBV29-1,TRBD2,TRBJ2-3,many,CSVMPAGRTDTQYF,TGCAGCGTTATGCCAGCGGGGCGCACAGATACGCAGTATTTT
TRBV3-1,.,TRBJ1-4,few,CASSRQGGGLGGGEKLFF,TGTGCCAGCAGCCGTCAAGGCGGGGGCCTCGGGGGTGGAGAAAAACTGTTTTTT
TRBV12-3/TRBV12-4,TRBD1,TRBJ1-5,.,CASTTTGRNQPQHF,TGTGCCAGCACCACGACAGGGAGGAATCAGCCCCAGCATTTT
TRBV6-1,.,TRBJ1-6,many,CASSEASRIYNSPLHF,TGTGCCAGCAGTGAAGCGTCCAGGATCTATAATTCACCCCTCCACTTT
TRBV12-3/TRBV12-4,.,TRBJ1-1,many,CASSLPELNTEAFF,TGTGCCAGCAGTTTACCAGAATTGAACACTGAAGCTTTCTTT
TRBV19,.,TRBJ1-5,.,CASSAMLGVGQPQHF,TGTGCCAGTAGCGCTATGTTGGGGGTGGGGCAGCCCCAGCATTTT
TRBV18,.,TRBJ1-2,many,CASSASVNYGYTF,TGTGCCAGCTCGGCCAGCGTGAACTATGGCTACACCTTC
TRBV12-3/TRBV12-4,TRBD1,TRBJ1-1,many,CASSPRGGYTEAFF,TGTGCCAGCAGCCCCAGGGGGGGGTACACTGAAGCTTTCTTT
TRBV12-3/TRBV12-4,.,TRBJ2-5,many,CASSQTAGETQYF,TGTGCCAGCAGCCAGACAGCGGGAGAGACCCAGTACTTC
TRBV18,.,TRBJ2-1,many,CASSPQQTNEQFF,TGTGCCAGCTCACCGCAGCAAACCAATGAGCAGTTCTTC
TRBV6-1,.,TRBJ1-2,many,CASSPAYGYTF,TGTGCCAGCAGCCCGGCATATGGCTACACCTTC
TRBV28,.,TRBJ2-7,.,CASSPDSTRDEQYF,TGTGCCAGCAGCCCTGACTCGACTAGAGACGAGCAGTACTTC
TRBV2,.,TRBJ1-5,many,CASRTRDINSNQPQHF,TGTGCCAGCAGGACTCGGGACATTAATAGCAATCAGCCCCAGCATTTT
TRBV20-1,.,TRBJ1-1,many,CSARGGRGGTEAFF,TGCAGTGCTAGAGGAGGGCGGGGAGGGACTGAAGCTTTCTTT
TRBV15,.,TRBJ1-2,.,CATSRDSDGYTF,TGTGCCACCAGCAGAGATTCTGATGGCTACACCTTC
TRBV12-3/TRBV12-4,TRBD1,TRBJ1-1,.,CASRGTGTGTEAFF,TGTGCCAGCAGGGGGACAGGGACGGGCACTGAAGCTTTCTTT
TRBV7-9,.,TRBJ2-2,.,CASAGATNTGELFF,TGTGCCAGCGCGGGGGCCACCAACACCGGGGAGCTGTTTTTT
TRBV29-1,TRBD1,TRBJ2-1,few,CSAGQGSLNEQFF,TGCAGCGCGGGACAGGGTTCCCTCAATGAGCAGTTCTTC
TRBV7-3,TRBD2,TRBJ2-1,many,CASSPPRTKRDYNEQFF,TGTGCCAGCAGCCCACCGAGGACTAAGCGGGACTACAATGAGCAGTTCTTC
TRBV9,TRBD2,TRBJ2-1,many,CASSVRLARDEQFF,TGTGCCAGCAGCGTCCGACTAGCGCGCGATGAGCAGTTCTTC
TRBV7-9,.,TRBJ1-2,.,CASSSEGGAWWTYTF,TGTGCCAGCAGCTCGGAGGGGGGCGCTTGGTGGACCTACACCTTC
TRBV5-1,TRBD2,TRBJ2-1,.,CASSLGLLAGGAYNEQFF,TGCGCCAGCAGCTTGGGTCTGCTAGCGGGGGGGGCCTACAATGAGCAGTTCTTC
TRBV12-3/TRBV12-4,.,TRBJ1-1,few,CASSRQWNTEAFF,TGTGCCAGCAGTAGACAGTGGAACACTGAAGCTTTCTTT
TRBV29-1,.,TRBJ2-3,few,CSGSKGGDTQYF,TGCAGCGGCTCGAAGGGGGGGGATACGCAGTATTTT
TRBV6-2/TRBV6-3,TRBD1,TRBJ1-5,many,CASSYPDRDGGNQPQHF,TGTGCCAGCAGTTACCCCGACAGGGATGGGGGCAATCAGCCCCAGCATTTT
TRBV5-1,TRBD1,TRBJ2-5,.,CASSRGQGGTQYF,TGCGCCAGCAGCCGCGGACAGGGGGGGACCCAGTACTTC
TRBV3-1,.,TRBJ2-1,many,CASSLRLQDEQFF,TGTGCCAGCAGCCTAAGACTCCAGGATGAGCAGTTCTTC
TRBV7-6,TRBD1,TRBJ2-7,.,CASSRTGGGTFREQYF,TGTGCCAGCAGCCGTACAGGGGGTGGTACTTTCCGGGAGCAGTACTTC
TRBV12-3/TRBV12-4,.,TRBJ2-5,many,CASSWGLYETQYF,TGTGCCAGCAGTTGGGGGCTATACGAGACCCAGTACTTC
TRBV13,.,TRBJ1-2,few,CASSSEANYGYTF,TGTGCCAGCAGCTCAGAAGCTAACTATGGCTACACCTTC
TRBV11-2,.,TRBJ1-1,many,CASSLDRREEAFF,TGTGCCAGCAGCTTAGATCGACGGGAGGAAGCTTTCTTT
TRBV20-1,.,TRBJ2-3,.,CSALTSTDTQYF,TGCAGTGCTCTTACTAGCACAGATACGCAGTATTTT
TRBV12-3/TRBV12-4,TRBD2,TRBJ2-5,many,CASSLGGGEETQYF,TGTGCCAGCAGTTTAGGGGGGGGAGAGGAGACCCAGTACTTC
TRBV24-1,.,TRBJ1-2,many,CATSNGEGPLGGYTF,TGTGCCACCAGTAACGGTGAGGGCCCTCTGGGTGGCTACACCTTC
TRBV9,.,TRBJ2-5,.,CASSPPTIQETQYF,TGTGCCAGCAGCCCCCCGACTATCCAAGAGACCCAGTACTTC
TRBV2,TRBD1,TRBJ1-2,many,CASGETGFGYTF,TGTGCCAGCGGGGAGACAGGGTTCGGCTACACCTTC
TRBV2,.,TRBJ1-1,.,CASRESQGRTEAFF,TGTGCCAGCAGAGAGAGCCAGGGTCGGACTGAAGCTTTCTTT
TRBV6-1,TRBD1,TRBJ2-7,.,CASRPPGTGGYEQYF,TGTGCCAGCAGACCGCCGGGGACAGGGGGCTACGAGCAGTACTTC
TRBV11-2,TRBD2,TRBJ2-7,many,CASSPSGQPYEQYF,TGTGCCAGCAGCCCTAGCGGTCAGCCCTACGAGCAGTACTTC
TRBV6-1,TRBD1,TRBJ2-7,many,CAASRRDRAYEQYF,TGTGCCGCAAGCCGCCGGGACAGGGCCTACGAGCAGTACTTC
TRBV12-3/TRBV12-4,.,TRBJ1-1,many,CASSLGRVFTEAFF,TGTGCCAGCAGTTTAGGTCGGGTATTCACTGAAGCTTTCTTT
TRBV7-9,TRBD1,TRBJ1-2,.,CASSLGGTGLGYTF,TGTGCCAGCAGCTTGGGTGGGACAGGGCTTGGCTACACCTTC
TRBV12-3/TRBV12-4,TRBD2,TRBJ2-7,.,CASSRSGRAYEQYF,TGTGCCAGCAGCCGTAGCGGGAGGGCCTACGAGCAGTACTTC
TRBV2,.,TRBJ2-5,.,CASSEALDTETQYF,TGTGCCAGCAGTGAAGCGCTGGACACGGAGACCCAGTACTTC
TRBV5-4,.,TRBJ1-1,few,CASSLKLVNTEAFF,TGTGCCAGCAGCTTGAAGTTGGTGAACACTGAAGCTTTCTTT
TRBV13,TRBD1,TRBJ2-1,many,CASSLEGTGLNEQFF,TGTGCCAGCAGCTTAGAAGGGACAGGGCTCAATGAGCAGTTCTTC
TRBV6-1,TRBD1,TRBJ1-1,.,CASRRGTERHTEAFF,TGTGCCAGCAGGCGGGGGACAGAGCGGCACACTGAAGCTTTCTTT